The 27 T cell receptor beta chains listed next were all sequenced from one sample in a study of blood T cell repertoires in COVID-19. TCRdb's copy holds only in-frame clones and misses some; the assay was immunoSEQ multiplex PCR. The sample includes around 230,000 clones, 88% of them seen just once. Sequencing was performed on PBMCs or T cells enriched from blood (not recorded which). The receptors were gathered from a woman aged 40-49 years with acute COVID-19.

J is TRBJ1-4 and V is TRBV18; tentatively, D is TRBD1 (5 bases). Trimming cost V 4 bases and J 6 bases, with 18 bases left between them. CDR3 length: 16 residues. Looked up from germline, CDR1 is KGHSH and CDR2 is LQKENI. In DNA form, the CDR3 reads TGTGCCAGCTCACTATTCCAAAGGGGAATAGATGAAAAACTGTTTTTT. Residues: CASSLFQRGIDEKLFF.

The chain combines TRBV3-1 (or the pseudogene TRBV3-2) with TRBJ2-7; tentatively, D is TRBD1 (8 bases). The CDR3 length is 16 residues. The germline V and J ends were trimmed by 2 bases and 6 bases, with 20 bases remaining between them. Germline V gene lookup returns CDR1 LGHDT and CDR2 YNNKEL (reference sequence). The CDR3 coding sequence is TGTGCCAGCAGCCAACCCACAGGGGGGGCCCCAGGCGAGCAGTACTTC. This codes for CASSQPTGGAPGEQYF.

The chain employs TRBV11-2 and TRBJ2-7; 8 nucleotides match TRBD2. J lost 3 bases, V lost 0 bases, and 13 bases had no gene match. In germline, CDR1 is SGHAT, CDR2 FQNNGV. The CDR3 covers 18 residues. This CDR3 is CASSLDGTAAGGIYEQYV. In DNA, the CDR3 is TGTGCCAGCAGCTTAGATGGTACGGCGGCGGGAGGAATCTACGAGCAGTACGTC.

The chain is built from TRBV3-1 (or the pseudogene TRBV3-2) and TRBJ1-1; the D is unclear. Trimming took off 3 bases at V and 7 bases at J, with 12 bases between the two ends. The germline gives CDR1 LGHDT, CDR2 YNNKEL (reference sequence). The CDR3 sequence is 13 residues long. CDR3 in DNA: TGTGCCAGCAGCCAGTTGAGCACGGGTGAAGCTTTCTTT. Translating gives CASSQLSTGEAFF.

This clone was recorded once. This chain uses TRBV19 with TRBJ2-1, with 8 bases that match TRBD1. The length of the CDR3 is 17 residues. V dropped 1 base and J dropped 3; count of bases not matched to a gene: 8. Germline lookup yields CDR1 LNHDA and CDR2 SQIVND (reference sequence). CDR3 DNA sequence: TGTGCCAGTAGTATAGCCGGACAGGGACGTTACTACAATGAGCAGTTCTTC. Translation: CASSIAGQGRYYNEQFF.

This rearrangement joins TRBV24-1 to TRBJ1-2; tentative D call: TRBD1 (5 bases). The V end was cut by 6 bases, the J end by 8 bases, with 15 bases between. CDR3 size: 13 residues. Germline CDR1 reads KGHDR; CDR2 reads SFDVKD. CDR3 nucleotides: TGTGCCACCAGTTCCCACGCAGGGATGGGCTACACCTTC. This translates into CATSSHAGMGYTF.

The rearrangement links TRBV7-9 to TRBJ2-3; TRBD2 matches 8 bases. J was trimmed by 2 bases and V by 3 bases; bases with no gene match: 7. CDR1 and CDR2 from the germline V gene are SEHNR and FQNEAQ (reference sequence). The length of the CDR3 is 16 residues. The CDR3 DNA reads as TGTGCCAGCAGCTTCCCCACGGGGGGGTCCACAGATACGCAGTATTTT. It yields the protein CASSFPTGGSTDTQYF.

The chain links TRBV27 to TRBJ2-7; D is possibly TRBD2 (6 bases). This CDR3 region has 14 residues. V dropped 0 bases and J dropped 12 bases, with 18 bases sitting between them. The germline V gene has CDR1 MNHEY and CDR2 SMNVEV (reference sequence). The CDR3 DNA is TGTGCCAGCAGTTTATCACCGCGGGAAGGGCCCCCGTACTTC. Translated: CASSLSPREGPPYF.

V gene TRBV11-3 combines with J gene TRBJ2-7; D remains unclear. The V gene's germline CDR1 is SGHNT and CDR2 YENEEA. The CDR3 loop spans 15 amino acids. Trimming removed 5 bases at V and 0 bases at J, with 14 bases between. The CDR3 coding sequence is TGTGCCAGCAGCAACCCCCCCACCAGCTCCTACGAGCAGTACGTC. Its protein is CASSNPPTSSYEQYV.

The genes are TRBV11-3 and TRBJ2-7, with 7 nucleotides matching TRBD1. V shed 5 bases, J shed 4 bases, and the junction held 5 bases outside the gene matches. Germline V gene lookup returns CDR1 SGHNT and CDR2 YENEEA. The CDR3 has 13 amino acids. CDR3 nucleotide sequence: TGTGCCAGCAGCACCGGGACAGAATACGAGCAGTACGTC. It codes for CASSTGTEYEQYV.

The gene calls are TRBV19 and TRBJ1-5; TRBD1 might be the D (5 bases). This CDR3 is 15 amino acids long. Germline V gene data show CDR1 as LNHDA and CDR2 as SQIVND (reference sequence). V lost 0 bases, J lost 3 bases, and 9 bases lay in between. The CDR3 loop reads CASSIEGPLNQPQHF. CDR3 sequence (DNA): TGTGCCAGTAGTATAGAGGGGCCTCTCAATCAGCCCCAGCATTTT.

This chain connects TRBV5-1 to TRBJ2-3, with TRBD1 matching over 10 bases. In germline, CDR1 is SGHRS, CDR2 YFSETQ. V shed 2 bases and J 1 base; nucleotides not matched to a gene: 1. This CDR3 comprises 15 residues. The CDR3 DNA reads TGCGCCAGCAGCTTAGGGACAGGGGGCACAGATACGCAGTATTTT. Translating gives CASSLGTGGTDTQYF.

The rearrangement joins TRBV29-1 to TRBJ2-3; TRBD2 agrees at 14 bases. Germline trimming cut 1 base from V and 5 bases from J; bases unmatched to any gene: 8. The CDR3 spans 17 residues. Germline CDR1 reads SQVTM; CDR2 reads ANQGSEA. In DNA, the CDR3 is TGCAGCGTTGAAGGGACTAGCGGGAGGCCCCGGGGAGATACGCAGTATTTT. Encoded protein: CSVEGTSGRPRGDTQYF.

The rearrangement links TRBV2 to TRBJ1-1; 7 bases fit TRBD1. The germline V gene encodes CDR1 SNHLY and CDR2 FYNNEI. The CDR3 consists of 14 residues. Losses at the gene ends were 7 bases for V and 2 bases for J; bases not matched to a gene: 7. In nucleotides, the CDR3 is TGTGCCAGCACCTTGACAGGGACTAACACTGAAGCTTTCTTT. This encodes CASTLTGTNTEAFF.

This clone has more than one count but fewer than ten. The rearrangement links TRBV7-2 to TRBJ1-5; D call uncertain. Germline V gene lookup returns CDR1 SGHTA and CDR2 FQGNSA. Deletions cut 2 bases from V and 0 bases from J, with 8 bases between. The CDR3 loop spans 15 amino acids. The CDR3 nucleotides read TGTGCCAGCAGCTTAATCGGCGGTAGCAATCAGCCCCAGCATTTT. Its protein product is CASSLIGGSNQPQHF. Looking up the rest from reference TRBV7-2 and TRBJ1-5 gives the full variable domain: GAGVSQSPSNKVTEKGKDVELRCDPISGHTALYWYRQSLGQGLEFLIYFQGNSAPDKSGLPSDRFSAERTGGSVSTLTIQRTQQEDSAVYLCASSLIGGSNQPQHFGDGTRLSIL.

The rearrangement uses TRBV7-2 and TRBJ2-5; 8 bases line up with TRBD1. CDR3 length: 17 residues. CDR1 and CDR2 from the germline V gene are SGHTA and FQGNSA. V shed 1 base and J 4 bases; nucleotides not matched to a gene: 11. The CDR3 spells CASSLGTGQGAGETQYF. The CDR3 DNA is TGTGCCAGCAGCTTAGGTACCGGACAGGGTGCTGGAGAGACCCAGTACTTC. Full variable domain (rest looked up from reference TRBV7-2 and TRBJ2-5): GAGVSQSPSNKVTEKGKDVELRCDPISGHTALYWYRQSLGQGLEFLIYFQGNSAPDKSGLPSDRFSAERTGGSVSTLTIQRTQQEDSAVYLCASSLGTGQGAGETQYFGPGTRLLVL.

The chain combines TRBV4-2 with TRBJ1-2; possibly TRBD1 for D (6 bases). Trimming cost V 1 base and J 2 bases, with 17 bases left between them. Per germline, CDR1 LGHNA and CDR2 YNFKEQ. This CDR3 is 17 amino acids long. The CDR3 is CASSQGKGEGQNYGYTF. The CDR3 DNA reads TGTGCCAGCAGCCAAGGGAAGGGGGAGGGCCAGAACTATGGCTACACCTTC.

The rearrangement links TRBV19 to TRBJ1-2, with 7 bases lining up with TRBD1. Trimming cost V 11 bases and J 4 bases; bases outside gene matches: 13. Germline values: CDR1 LNHDA, CDR2 SQIVND (reference sequence). This CDR3 contains 14 residues. The CDR3 DNA sequence: TGTGCCGCACGCGCCCCGGGACAGCTCTATGGCTACACCTTC. Amino acid sequence: CAARAPGQLYGYTF. Together with reference TRBV19 and TRBJ1-2, the CDR3 gives the full variable domain: DGGITQSPKYLFRKEGQNVTLSCEQNLNHDAMYWYRQDPGQGLRLIYYSQIVNDFQKGDIAEGYSVSREKKESFPLTVTSAQKNPTAFYLCAARAPGQLYGYTFGSGTRLTVV.

This chain joins TRBV12-3 or TRBV12-4 and TRBJ1-2; D unclear. The CDR3 length is 13 residues. Trimming shortened V by 6 bases and J by 2 bases, and 10 bases separated the two germline ends. CDR3 protein: CASRPDTNYGYTF. The DNA for the CDR3 is TGTGCCAGCAGGCCAGACACGAACTATGGCTACACCTTC.

The chain carries TRBV5-1 and TRBJ2-4; D call uncertain. CDR1 SGHRS and CDR2 YFSETQ come from the germline V gene. The V gene lost 4 bases and the J gene lost 9 bases, with 17 bases spanning the gap. The CDR3 has 14 residues. The CDR3 spells CASSPGGQAIIQYF. The CDR3 region has the DNA TGCGCCAGCAGCCCTGGTGGTCAGGCCATCATTCAGTACTTC. Supplemented by reference TRBV5-1 and TRBJ2-4, the full variable domain reads KAGVTQTPRYLIKTRGQQVTLSCSPISGHRSVSWYQQTPGQGLQFLFEYFSETQRNKGNFPGRFSGRQFSNSRSEMNVSTLELGDSALYLCASSPGGQAIIQYFGAGTRLSVL.

This clone has just one count. The CDR3 region is CASSVQGADYGYTF. CDR3 DNA: TGCGCCAGCAGCGTCCAGGGGGCGGACTATGGCTACACCTTC. The chain is built from TRBV5-1 and TRBJ1-2; 8 bases map to TRBD1. The ends lost 4 bases at V and 3 bases at J; junction bases unmatched: 5. The CDR3 has 14 residues. In germline, CDR1 is SGHRS, CDR2 YFSETQ.

This clone appeared a single time. The rearrangement joins TRBV18 to TRBJ1-6; TRBD1 is a possible D gene (6 bases). CDR1 and CDR2 (germline): KGHSH, LQKENI. The CDR3 extends over 13 amino acids. V was clipped by 6 bases and J by 10 bases, with 13 bases between them. CDR3 DNA: TGTGCCAGCTCGTCCTCAGGGGACTCACCCCTCCACTTT. Protein product: CASSSSGDSPLHF.

The V gene is TRBV2, the J gene TRBJ2-7; D gene unclear. The germline V gene encodes CDR1 SNHLY and CDR2 FYNNEI. The CDR3 extends over 11 amino acids. Trimming left V 5 bases short and J 6 bases short, with 8 bases between. The CDR3 DNA reads TGTGCCAGCAGTCCCAGTTCCGAGCAGTACTTC. The encoded protein is CASSPSSEQYF.

The J gene is TRBJ2-7, the V gene TRBV6-1; D is unclear. The germline gives CDR1 MNHNS, CDR2 SASEGT. This CDR3 spans 14 amino acids. V was pared by 0 bases and J by 3 bases, with 9 bases between. The CDR3: CASSEARQSYEQYF. Here the CDR3 DNA reads TGTGCCAGCAGTGAAGCCAGGCAGAGCTACGAGCAGTACTTC.

This clone was seen only once. The chain links TRBV11-3 to TRBJ1-1; 7 bases are shared with TRBD1. The CDR3 runs 12 residues. J gave up 12 bases and V 0 bases, and 4 bases lay outside the gene matches. Germline V gives CDR1 SGHNT, CDR2 YENEEA. This CDR3 is CASSLDSRGTFF. The CDR3, as DNA: TGTGCCAGCAGCTTAGATTCCAGGGGGACTTTCTTT. Full variable domain (outside the CDR3, taken from reference TRBV11-3 and TRBJ1-1): EAGVVQSPRYKIIEKKQPVAFWCNPISGHNTLYWYLQNLGQGPELLIRYENEEAVDDSQLPKDRFSAERLKGVDSTLKIQPAELGDSAVYLCASSLDSRGTFFGQGTRLTVV.

This clone came up once. The gene calls are TRBV7-8 and TRBJ2-1; D perhaps matches TRBD1 (7 bases). The CDR3 is made up of 15 amino acids. With 6 bases removed from V and 6 bases from J, the gap between germline ends came to 18 bases. CDR1 is SGHVS and CDR2 is FQNEAQ in the germline V gene. CDR3: CASRLGQGEANEQFF. Here the CDR3 DNA reads TGTGCCAGCAGACTAGGGCAGGGGGAGGCCAATGAGCAGTTCTTC.

This clone has only one observation. The chain is built from TRBV10-2 and TRBJ2-1; 13 bases agree with TRBD2. This CDR3 is built from 18 residues. Germline V gene sequence: CDR1 WSHSY, CDR2 SAAADI. The trim removed 0 bases at V and 5 bases at J, leaving 7 bases unmatched. CDR3 residues: CASSESSGLAGVNNEQFF. The CDR3 nucleotides read TGCGCCAGCAGTGAGTCCAGTGGACTAGCGGGAGTCAACAATGAGCAGTTCTTC.